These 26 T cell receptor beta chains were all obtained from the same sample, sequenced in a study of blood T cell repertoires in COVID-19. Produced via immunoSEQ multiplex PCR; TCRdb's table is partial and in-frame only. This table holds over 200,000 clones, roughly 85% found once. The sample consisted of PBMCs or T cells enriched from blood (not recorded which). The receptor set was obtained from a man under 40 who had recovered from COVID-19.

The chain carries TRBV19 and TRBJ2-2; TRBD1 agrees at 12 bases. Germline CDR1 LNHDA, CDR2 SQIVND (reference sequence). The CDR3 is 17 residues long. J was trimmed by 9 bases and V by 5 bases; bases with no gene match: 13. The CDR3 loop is CASSAPGDRGLVWELFF. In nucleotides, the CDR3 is TGTGCCAGTAGTGCCCCGGGGGACAGGGGGCTTGTATGGGAGCTGTTTTTT.

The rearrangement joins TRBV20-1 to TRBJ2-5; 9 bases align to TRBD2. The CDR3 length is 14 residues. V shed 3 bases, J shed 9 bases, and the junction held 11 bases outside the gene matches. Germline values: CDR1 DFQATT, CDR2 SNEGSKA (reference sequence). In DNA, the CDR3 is TGCAGTGCTAGTGAGACTAGCGGACCCCAGGCCCAGTACTTC. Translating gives CSASETSGPQAQYF.

CDR3 loop: CASSTSTGGGYGYTF. In DNA form, the CDR3 reads TGTGCCAGTAGTACATCGACAGGGGGCGGCTATGGCTACACCTTC. The chain combines TRBV19 with TRBJ1-2, with 10 bases fitting TRBD1. Germline values: CDR1 LNHDA, CDR2 SQIVND (reference sequence). Trimming cost V 4 bases and J 4 bases; bases outside gene matches: 6. The CDR3 runs to 15 residues.

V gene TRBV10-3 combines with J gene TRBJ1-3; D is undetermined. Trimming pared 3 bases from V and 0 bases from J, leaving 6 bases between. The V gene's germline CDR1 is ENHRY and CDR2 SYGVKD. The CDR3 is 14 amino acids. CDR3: CAISDGSSGNTIYF. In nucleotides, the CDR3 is TGTGCCATCAGTGACGGGAGCTCTGGAAACACCATATATTTT.

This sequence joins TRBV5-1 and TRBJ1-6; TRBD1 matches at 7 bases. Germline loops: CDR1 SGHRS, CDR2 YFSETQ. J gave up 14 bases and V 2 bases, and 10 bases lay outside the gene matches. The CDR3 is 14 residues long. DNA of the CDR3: TGCGCCAGCAGCTTCAATTCCCAGGGGGAGTCCCTCCACTTT. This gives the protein CASSFNSQGESLHF.

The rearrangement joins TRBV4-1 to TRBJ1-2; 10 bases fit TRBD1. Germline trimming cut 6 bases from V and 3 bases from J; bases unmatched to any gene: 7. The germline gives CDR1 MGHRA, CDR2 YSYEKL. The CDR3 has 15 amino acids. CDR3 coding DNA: TGCGCCAGCAGGGGGGGACAGGGGTTGGACTATGGCTACACCTTC. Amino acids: CASRGGQGLDYGYTF.

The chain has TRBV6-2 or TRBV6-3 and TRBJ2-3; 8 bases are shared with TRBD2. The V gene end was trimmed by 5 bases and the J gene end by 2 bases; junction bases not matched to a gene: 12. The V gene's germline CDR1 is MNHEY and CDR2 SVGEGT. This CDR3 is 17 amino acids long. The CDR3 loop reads CASSGRRGAGDTDTQYF. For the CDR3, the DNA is TGTGCCAGCAGTGGGCGGCGGGGAGCGGGGGACACAGATACGCAGTATTTT.

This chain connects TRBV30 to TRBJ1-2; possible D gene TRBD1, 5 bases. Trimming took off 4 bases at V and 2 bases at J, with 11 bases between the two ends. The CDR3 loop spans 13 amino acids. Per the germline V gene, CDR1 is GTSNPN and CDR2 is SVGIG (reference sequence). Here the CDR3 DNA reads TGTGCCTGGACACAGGCGAGAAACTATGGCTACACCTTC. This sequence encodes CAWTQARNYGYTF.

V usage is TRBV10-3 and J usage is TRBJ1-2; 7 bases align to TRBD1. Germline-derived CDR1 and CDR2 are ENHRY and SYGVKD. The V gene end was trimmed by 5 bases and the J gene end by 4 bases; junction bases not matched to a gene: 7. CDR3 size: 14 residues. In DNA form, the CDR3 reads TGTGCCATCAGTAACCAACAGGGGAGCTATGGCTACACCTTC. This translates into CAISNQQGSYGYTF.

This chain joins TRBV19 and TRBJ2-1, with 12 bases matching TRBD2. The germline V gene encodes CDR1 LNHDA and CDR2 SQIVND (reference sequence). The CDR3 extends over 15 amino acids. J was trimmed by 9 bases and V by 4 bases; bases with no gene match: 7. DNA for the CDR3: TGTGCCAGTAGTACACGACTAGCGGGGGCGGGTGAGCAGTTCTTC. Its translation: CASSTRLAGAGEQFF.

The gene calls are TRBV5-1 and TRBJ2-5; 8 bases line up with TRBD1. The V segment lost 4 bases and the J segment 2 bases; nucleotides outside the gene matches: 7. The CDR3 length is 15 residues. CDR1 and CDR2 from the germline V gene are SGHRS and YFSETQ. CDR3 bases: TGCGCCAGCAGCCACACAGGGGGAAGTCAAGAGACCCAGTACTTC. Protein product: CASSHTGGSQETQYF.

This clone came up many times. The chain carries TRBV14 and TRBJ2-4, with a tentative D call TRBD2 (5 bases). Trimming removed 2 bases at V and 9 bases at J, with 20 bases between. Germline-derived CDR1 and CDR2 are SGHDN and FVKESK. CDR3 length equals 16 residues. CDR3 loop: CASSQPPEASWGIQYF. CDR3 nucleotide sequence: TGTGCCAGCAGCCAACCACCGGAGGCATCGTGGGGCATTCAGTACTTC.

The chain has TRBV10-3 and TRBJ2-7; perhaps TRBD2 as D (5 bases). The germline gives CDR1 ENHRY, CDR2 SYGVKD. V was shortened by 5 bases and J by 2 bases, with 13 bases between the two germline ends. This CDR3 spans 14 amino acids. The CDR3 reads CAISPGAGAYEQYF. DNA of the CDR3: TGTGCCATCAGTCCGGGCGCCGGGGCCTACGAGCAGTACTTC.

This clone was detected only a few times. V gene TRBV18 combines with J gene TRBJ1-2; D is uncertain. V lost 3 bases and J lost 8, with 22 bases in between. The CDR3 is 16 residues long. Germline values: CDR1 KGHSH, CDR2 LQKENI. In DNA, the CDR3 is TGTGCCAGCTCACCTACGACGATAGTCGAACGGGGAGGCTACACCTTC. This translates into CASSPTTIVERGGYTF.

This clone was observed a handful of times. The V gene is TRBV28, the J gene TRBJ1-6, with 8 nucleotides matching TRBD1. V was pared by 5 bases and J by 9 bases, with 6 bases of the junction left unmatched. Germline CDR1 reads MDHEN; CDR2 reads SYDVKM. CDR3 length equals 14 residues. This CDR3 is CASSPGGLGSPLHF. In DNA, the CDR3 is TGTGCCAGCAGTCCAGGGGGCCTAGGTTCACCCCTCCACTTT.

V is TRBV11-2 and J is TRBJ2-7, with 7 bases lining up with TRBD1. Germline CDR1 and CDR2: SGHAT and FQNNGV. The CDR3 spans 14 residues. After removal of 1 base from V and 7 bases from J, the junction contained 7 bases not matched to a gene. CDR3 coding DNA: TGTGCCAGCAGCTTAGGGGGGACAGATGGGGAGCAGTACTTC. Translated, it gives CASSLGGTDGEQYF.

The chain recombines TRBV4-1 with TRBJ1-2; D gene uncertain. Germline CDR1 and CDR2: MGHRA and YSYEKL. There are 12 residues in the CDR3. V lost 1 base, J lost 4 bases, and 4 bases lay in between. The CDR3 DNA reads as TGCGCCAGCAGCCAAGGCGCCTATGGCTACACCTTC. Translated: CASSQGAYGYTF.

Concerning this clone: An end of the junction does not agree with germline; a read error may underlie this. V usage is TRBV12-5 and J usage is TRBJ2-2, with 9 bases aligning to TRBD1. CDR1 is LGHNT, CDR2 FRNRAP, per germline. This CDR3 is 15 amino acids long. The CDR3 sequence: CASLNRDREHRGAVF. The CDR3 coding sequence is TGTGCTAGTTTAAACCGGGACAGGGAACACCGGGGAGCTGTTTTT.

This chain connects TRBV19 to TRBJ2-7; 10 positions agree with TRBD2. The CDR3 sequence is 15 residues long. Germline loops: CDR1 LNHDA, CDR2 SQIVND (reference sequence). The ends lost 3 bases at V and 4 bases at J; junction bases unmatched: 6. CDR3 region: CASSMAGTSEYEQYF. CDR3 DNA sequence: TGTGCCAGTAGTATGGCCGGGACTAGCGAGTACGAGCAGTACTTC.

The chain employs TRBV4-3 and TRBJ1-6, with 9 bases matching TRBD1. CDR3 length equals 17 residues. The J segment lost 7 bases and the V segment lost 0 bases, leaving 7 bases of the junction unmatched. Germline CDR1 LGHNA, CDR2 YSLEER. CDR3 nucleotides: TGCGCCAGCAGCCAAGAGCCGACAGGGACAGGGAATTCACCCCTCCACTTT. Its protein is CASSQEPTGTGNSPLHF.

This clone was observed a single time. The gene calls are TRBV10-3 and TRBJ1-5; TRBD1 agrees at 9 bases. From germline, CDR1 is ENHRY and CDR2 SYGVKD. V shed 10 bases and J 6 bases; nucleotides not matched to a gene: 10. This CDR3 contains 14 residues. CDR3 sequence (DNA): TGTGCCACCAAAAGGGACAGGGATGGTCAGCCCCAGCATTTT. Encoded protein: CATKRDRDGQPQHF.

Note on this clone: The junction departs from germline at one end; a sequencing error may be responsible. The CDR3 here is CASSLAPGLRRF. In nucleotides, the CDR3 is TGTGCCAGCAGCTTGGCTCCGGGTCTCCGACGCTTC. This rearrangement joins TRBV5-8 to TRBJ2-7, with D hard to call. This CDR3 has 12 amino acids. Germline CDR1 SGHTS, CDR2 YDEGEE.

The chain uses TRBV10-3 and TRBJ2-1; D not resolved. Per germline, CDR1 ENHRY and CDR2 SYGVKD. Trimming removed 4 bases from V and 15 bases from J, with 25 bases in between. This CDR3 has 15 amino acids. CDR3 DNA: TGTGCCATCAGTGTTGGAAGGAGCGACGTTGATCATCCGTTCTTC. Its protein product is CAISVGRSDVDHPFF.

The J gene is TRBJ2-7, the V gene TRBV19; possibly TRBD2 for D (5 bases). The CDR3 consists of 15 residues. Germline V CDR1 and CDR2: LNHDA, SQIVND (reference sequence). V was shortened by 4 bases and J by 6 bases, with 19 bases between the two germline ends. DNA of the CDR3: TGTGCCAGTAGTACACGCCCCGCTCGGGAAACCGAGCAGTACTTC. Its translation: CASSTRPARETEQYF. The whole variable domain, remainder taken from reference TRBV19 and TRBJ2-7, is DGGITQSPKYLFRKEGQNVTLSCEQNLNHDAMYWYRQDPGQGLRLIYYSQIVNDFQKGDIAEGYSVSREKKESFPLTVTSAQKNPTAFYLCASSTRPARETEQYFGPGTRLTVT.

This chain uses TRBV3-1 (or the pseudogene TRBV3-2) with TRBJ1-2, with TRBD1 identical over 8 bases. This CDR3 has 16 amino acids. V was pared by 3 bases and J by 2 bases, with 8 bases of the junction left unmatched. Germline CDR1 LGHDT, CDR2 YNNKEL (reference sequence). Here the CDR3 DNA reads TGTGCCAGCAGCCACCTCTCGGGACAGGCGAACTATGGCTACACCTTC. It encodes CASSHLSGQANYGYTF.

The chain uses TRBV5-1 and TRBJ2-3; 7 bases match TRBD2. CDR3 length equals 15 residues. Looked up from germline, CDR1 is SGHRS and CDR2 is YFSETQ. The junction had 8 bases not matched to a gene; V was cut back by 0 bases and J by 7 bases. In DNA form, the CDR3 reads TGCGCCAGCAGCTTGGTCTCCGGACTAGATAATACGCAGTATTTT. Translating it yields CASSLVSGLDNTQYF.